This TCR beta chain was sequenced in a study of T-cell reconstitution after alpha-beta-depleted transplantation in children. The CDR3 has 15 residues. Germline V gene sequence: CDR1 SGHTA, CDR2 FQGTGA. Between the trimmed V and J ends, which lost 4 bases and 5 bases, there was a span of 15 bases. To note about this clonotype: As yet, its antigen is unknown.

Study-wide results and limits: T-cell numbers and diversity one year post-transplant derived largely from freshly generated T cells.

Preparation of the TCRbeta library used unique molecular identifiers. TCRdb used MiXCR to reprocess the PCR reads, holding one entry per CDR3 protein. Here the sample spans more than 75,000 distinct CDR3 sequences, 20% to 30% being singletons. V gene TRBV7-3 combines with J gene TRBJ2-1; perhaps TRBD2 as D (6 bases). Sequences were derived from PBMCs, sampled before TCRalphabeta/CD19-depleted stem cell transplant. The receptor's source is a boy aged 2 to 9 with acute lymphoblastic leukemia, due to receive a stem cell transplant. In DNA form, the CDR3 reads TGTGCCAGCAGCTCGGATATAGCGGTAAACAATGAGCAGTTCTTC. As protein: CASSSDIAVNNEQFF.